This T cell receptor beta chain was recorded in a study of shared clonotypes between healthy human individuals. In CD8 memory, CD45RO+ cells were put together with CCR7-negative CD45RA+ TemRA cells. As concerns this clone: What it binds is not known.

Overall study results and limits: Sampling included only blood; tissue repertoires likely differ. In contrast to clonotypes shared by all four donors, non-shared clonotypes had lower generation probabilities.

The protocol was immunoSEQ multiplex PCR, while the TCRdb copy is restricted to in-frame clones and leaves out a portion. Of some 690,000 clones in the sample, about nine tenths were seen once. Per germline, CDR1 SEHNR and CDR2 FQNEAQ (reference sequence). This CDR3 region has 15 residues. With V trimmed by 5 bases and J by 6 bases, 9 bases remained unmatched. The clonotype was recovered from a man aged 18 to 29 in good health. Some clones in this sample may be carry-over from other donors' samples. The V gene is TRBV7-9, the J gene TRBJ2-2, with TRBD2 identical over 7 bases. Material: memory CD8+ T cells from PBMCs. The subset is: CD45RO+ cells pooled with CCR7-negative TemRA cells. CDR3 residues: CASSEEAGVAGELFF. CDR3 DNA: TGTGCCAGCAGCGAGGAGGCGGGAGTTGCCGGGGAGCTGTTTTTT.